The clone carrying this T cell receptor beta chain was observed many times. Antigen unknown. This entry belongs to a study of T cells after yellow fever vaccination. General study findings and limits: A small share of clonotypes appeared in both CD4 and CD8 compartments. Bulk-population clonotypes that are abundant could appear as contaminants in FACS-sorted repertoires.

Making TCR cDNA involved 5'RACE template switching, which added UMIs and a universal primer site. TCRdb fed the 5' RACE reads into MiXCR, producing one record per CDR3 protein. Of about 160,000 distinct CDR3 sequences listed, more than 5.5% are singletons. V was pared by 4 bases and J by 3 bases, with 11 bases between. There are 13 residues in the CDR3. Germline lookup yields CDR1 SQVTM and CDR2 ANQGSEA. The TCR originated in a man younger than 35 who received the YFV17D yellow fever vaccine. The chain links TRBV29-1 to TRBJ2-3, with a tentative D call TRBD2 (6 bases). The sample here was CD4+ T cells sorted from PBMCs, taken 4 to 5 days after the first yellow fever vaccination. DNA of the CDR3: TGCAGCGTTGCTCGGCGGGGTACAGATACGCAGTATTTT. Amino acid sequence: CSVARRGTDTQYF.